This T cell receptor (beta chain) originates from a study of cytomegalovirus exposure and HLA in healthy donors. General study findings and limits: One variant, a missense change in DCLRE1C, was linked in a later analysis to TCR beta V- and J-gene trimming. Presence/absence analyses rested on an assumption that sequencing depth was roughly uniform across donors. CMV serostatus was the only recorded immune exposure for donors.

13 Jbeta primers and 60 Vbeta primers were used for the PCR. In the source study's methods: Per a later analysis, the number of unique TCR beta chains was roughly 80 million, of which 9 million to 14 million were shared. Only in-frame clones appear in the TCRdb table, and some are missing; sequencing was by immunoSEQ multiplex PCR. V and J calls and clone size come straight from that table; D and trimming were deduced from the DNA. The sample comprises tens of thousands of clones, under 85% of which are singletons, and approximately 2.6% rests with the top ten. For this clone: Its target is not known.

This TCR was sampled from a man aged 30 to 39 in good health and CMV-seronegative. Sequencing input: PBMCs.

The CDR3 DNA is TGTGCCTCTCGGGTCTCCTACGAGCAGTACTTC. The encoded protein is CASRVSYEQYF. The chain recombines TRBV30 with TRBJ2-7, with D hard to call. The CDR3 consists of 11 residues. V lost 7 bases and J lost 0, with 7 bases in between. Germline CDR1 and CDR2: GTSNPN and SVGIG (reference sequence).